Listed below are T cell receptor beta chains from one sample, sequenced in a study of T cells in Graves' hyperthyroidism and ophthalmopathy. MiXCR was run by TCRdb on the multiplex PCR reads, yielding one entry per CDR3 protein. Here the sample spans 490,000 or so distinct CDR3 sequences, approximately 16% being singletons. Sequenced material: blood. All receptors come from a woman aged 25 to 39 with Graves' ophthalmopathy. Both conserved end residues are part of each CDR3. Each record gives: V gene, J gene, clone size, D gene, CDR3 DNA, CDR3 protein. D genes are given only for firm matches. Some rows have no size entry. The others give once, few or many, or a class for an expanded clone.

TRBV28	TRBJ1-5	few	NA	TGTGCCAGCAGTTTATGGAAGGGCCAGCGTCATCAGCCCCAGCATTTT	CASSLWKGQRHQPQHF
TRBV10-1	TRBJ2-7	NA	TRBD2	TGCGCCAGCAGTGAGTCTCCAGCGGGAGGCACGAGCTCCTACGAGCAGTACTTC	CASSESPAGGTSSYEQYF
TRBV27	TRBJ2-3	many	NA	TGTGCCAGCAGTTTTGAGGCCACAGATACGCAGTATTTT	CASSFEATDTQYF
TRBV12-3/TRBV12-4	TRBJ2-7	many	NA	TGTGCCAGCAGTGTAGCGGTCTTGTACGAGCAGTACTTC	CASSVAVLYEQYF
TRBV28	TRBJ2-1	many	TRBD2	TGTGCCAGCAGTTTGTGGGAGGGCCAGCGGAATGAGCAGTTCTTC	CASSLWEGQRNEQFF
TRBV28	TRBJ2-4	many	NA	TGTGCCAGCAGTGGAAGGGAGGCCAAAAACATTCAGTACTTC	CASSGREAKNIQYF
TRBV30	TRBJ1-5	many	NA	TGTGCCTGGAGTACAGGGCGAGATCAGCCCCAGCATTTT	CAWSTGRDQPQHF
TRBV30	TRBJ1-5	few	NA	TGTGCCTGGAGCGACAAAGGGAGCAATCAGCCCCAGCATTTT	CAWSDKGSNQPQHF
TRBV5-1	TRBJ1-4	NA	NA	TGCGCCAGCAGCTTGCAGGCTGCCCCCGAGGAAAAACTGTTTTTT	CASSLQAAPEEKLFF
TRBV5-1	TRBJ2-3	once	TRBD2	TGCGCCAGCAGCTTGATTTTAGCGGGAGTTCTAGATACGCAGTATTTT	CASSLILAGVLDTQYF
TRBV4-3	TRBJ1-1	many	NA	TGCGCCAGCAGCCAAGTATGGGTCGGCACTGAAGCTTTCTTT	CASSQVWVGTEAFF
TRBV15	TRBJ2-3	many	TRBD2	TGTGCCACCAGCAGAGATCCAGGAGCGGGAGGAGATACGCAGTATTTT	CATSRDPGAGGDTQYF
TRBV6-2/TRBV6-3	TRBJ1-5	few	NA	TGTGCCAGCAGCTCGGTAATACAGCCCCAGCATTTT	CASSSVIQPQHF
TRBV11-2	TRBJ2-7	many	TRBD1	TGTGCCAGCAGCTTATTCTCGGGACAGCACCCTAGAACCTACGAGCAGTACTTC	CASSLFSGQHPRTYEQYF
TRBV16	TRBJ2-3	many	NA	TGTGCCAGCAGCCAATCCCGGAGGGAGGACGGCGCTAGCACAGATACGCAGTATTTT	CASSQSRREDGASTDTQYF
TRBV2	TRBJ2-2	many	TRBD1	TGTGCCAGCGCGGACAGGCCCACCGGGGAGCTGTTTTTT	CASADRPTGELFF
TRBV7-9	TRBJ2-1	many	NA	TGTGCCAGCAGTTCGACAGTAAACCCCAATGAGCAGTTCTTC	CASSSTVNPNEQFF
TRBV24-1	TRBJ2-1	NA	TRBD1	TGTGCCACCAGTGAACCGGGACAGGGGGCGCAAAGGCAGTTCTTC	CATSEPGQGAQRQFF
TRBV29-1	TRBJ2-5	few	NA	TGCAGCGTTGATCGGTACAGTGGGAGGGACAGCCACGAGACCCAGTACTTC	CSVDRYSGRDSHETQYF
TRBV4-3	TRBJ1-2	NA	NA	TGCGCCAGCAGCCAAGGGGCTACCAGGGACGCCAGCGTTACCTTC	CASSQGATRDASVTF
TRBV29-1	TRBJ2-5	many	TRBD2	TGCAGCGTTGTGAGGGGAGGGGAGACCCAGTACTTC	CSVVRGGETQYF
TRBV6-1	TRBJ2-7	NA	TRBD1	TGTGCCAGCAGTGAAGTGGGGACAGCTGGTTCCGGCGAGCAGTACTTC	CASSEVGTAGSGEQYF
TRBV29-1	TRBJ1-1	many	NA	TGCAGCGTTGAAGATCAAGGCCGGTACAACACTGAAGCTTTCTTT	CSVEDQGRYNTEAFF
TRBV13	TRBJ2-1	NA	TRBD1	TGTGCCAGCATTCTGACAGGGGGCGGAAGTAATGAGCAGTTCTTC	CASILTGGGSNEQFF
TRBV20-1	TRBJ2-1	few	TRBD2	TGCAGTGCGGGGGGCGGGGGCGGGAGGGTGAATGAGCAGTTCTTC	CSAGGGGGRVNEQFF
TRBV10-3	TRBJ2-1	NA	TRBD2	TGTGCCAGCTGGGCAGGGTGGGGACTAGCGGGCCCAGGGGATGAGCAGTTCTTC	CASWAGWGLAGPGDEQFF
TRBV11-3	TRBJ2-3	many	NA	TGTGCCAGCAGCTTAGATACAGGGCGGGCAGATACGCAGTATTTT	CASSLDTGRADTQYF
TRBV10-3	TRBJ2-3	few	NA	TGTGCCACCGCCGGGGTGGGAAATACGCAGTATTTT	CATAGVGNTQYF
TRBV24-1	TRBJ2-2	NA	TRBD1	TGTGCCACCAGTGCCCTCGGACAGGGGGCTGGCGGGGAGCTGTTTTTT	CATSALGQGAGGELFF
TRBV9	TRBJ2-7	many	NA	TGTGCCAGCAGCGTGGGTGGCGGAACCTACGAGCAGTACTTC	CASSVGGGTYEQYF
TRBV5-6	TRBJ2-7	many	TRBD2	TGTGCCAGCAGCATATGGACTAGCCCTTTCCTACCCGAGCAGTACTTC	CASSIWTSPFLPEQYF
TRBV6-1	TRBJ1-4	NA	NA	TGTGCCAGCTGTGTGTCTAATGAAAAACTGTTTTTT	CASCVSNEKLFF
TRBV20-1	TRBJ2-1	few	NA	TGCAGTGCTCTAGACAATGAGCAGTTCTTC	CSALDNEQFF
TRBV7-2	TRBJ2-1	many	NA	TGTGCCAGCAGCTTAGCGGACAGCTCCTACAATGAGCAGTTCTTC	CASSLADSSYNEQFF
TRBV30	TRBJ2-1	few	TRBD2	TGTGCCTCCGCCCGAGCGGGATTCTACAATGAGCAGTTCTTC	CASARAGFYNEQFF
TRBV20-1	TRBJ2-5	many	NA	TGCAGTGCTCGACCGGGTGGGGAGACCCAGTACTTC	CSARPGGETQYF
TRBV29-1	TRBJ1-2	many	TRBD1	TGCAGCGTAGAAAAACAGACAGGGGACTATGGCTACACCTTC	CSVEKQTGDYGYTF
TRBV12-3/TRBV12-4	TRBJ2-3	many	NA	TGTGCCACCAGTATTGTCGGGGGGCTGTCAGATACGCAGTATTTT	CATSIVGGLSDTQYF
TRBV6-1	TRBJ2-1	NA	TRBD1	TGTGCCAGCAGACGCCCGGGACAGGATAGTCGAGATGAGCAGTTCTTC	CASRRPGQDSRDEQFF
TRBV20-1	TRBJ2-5	many	NA	TGCAGTGCTAGAGAACAACCTCATCATCCCGCTAGGGAGGAGACCCAGTACTTC	CSAREQPHHPAREETQYF
TRBV20-1	TRBJ2-2	NA	NA	TGCAGTGCTACCATGCGGCCCCCTTGGACCGGGGAGCTGTTTTTT	CSATMRPPWTGELFF
TRBV20-1	TRBJ2-2	many	TRBD2	TGCAGTGCTAGAGATATACAGCGGGGGAACACCGGGGAGCTGTTTTTT	CSARDIQRGNTGELFF
TRBV2	TRBJ1-2	many	NA	TGTGCCAGCGTTTCACACTTGGGCTATGGCTACACCTTC	CASVSHLGYGYTF
TRBV7-2	TRBJ2-1	many	TRBD1	TGTGCCAGCAGCTTAGAAGGACAGGCATACAATGAGCAGTTCTTC	CASSLEGQAYNEQFF
TRBV28	TRBJ2-7	many	TRBD2	TGTGCCAGCAGTGCCGGGACTAGCGGGAGATGGTCCTACGAGCAGTACTTC	CASSAGTSGRWSYEQYF
TRBV20-1	TRBJ2-3	many	TRBD2	TGCAGTGCACAACCGGGACTAGCGGGAGAGATAGATACGCAGTATTTT	CSAQPGLAGEIDTQYF
TRBV27	TRBJ2-7	NA	NA	TGTGCCAGCAGTTCTCGGACAGCTAGTACCTACGAGCAGTACTTC	CASSSRTASTYEQYF
TRBV28	TRBJ1-2	NA	TRBD1	TGTGCCAGCAGTGTTCAGGGGGTATTGGACTATGGCTACACCTTC	CASSVQGVLDYGYTF
TRBV28	TRBJ1-1	NA	NA	TGTGCCAGCAGTTCCCCCTGGTGGAAGCTGAACACTGAAGCTTTCTTT	CASSSPWWKLNTEAFF
TRBV20-1	TRBJ2-6	many	NA	TGCAGTGCCCCGGGCACTGGGGCCAACGTCCTGACTTTC	CSAPGTGANVLTF
TRBV2	TRBJ1-2	many	TRBD1	TGTGCCAGCACAAGATTATACTTGACAGGGGTCGGCTATGGCTACACCTTC	CASTRLYLTGVGYGYTF
TRBV6-2/TRBV6-3	TRBJ1-2	many	NA	TGTGCCAGTCGACAGAGCTATGGCTACACCTTC	CASRQSYGYTF
TRBV20-1	TRBJ2-3	NA	TRBD2	TGCAGTGCTATTAGCGGGAGGGCGGATACGCAGTATTTT	CSAISGRADTQYF
TRBV30	TRBJ2-1	many	TRBD1	TGTGCCTGGAGTTGGACAGGATACAATGAGCAGTTCTTC	CAWSWTGYNEQFF
TRBV18	TRBJ2-7	many	TRBD1	TGTGCCAGCTCTACCGACAGGGTAGGGTCCTACGAGCAGTACTTC	CASSTDRVGSYEQYF
TRBV7-9	TRBJ2-3	few	NA	TGTGCCAGCAGCTTACGGGAGGATACGCAGTATTTT	CASSLREDTQYF
TRBV6-1	TRBJ2-2	few	NA	TGTGCCAGCAGTCGGGGGAACCCCACCGGGGAGCTGTTTTTT	CASSRGNPTGELFF